Below, 27 T cell receptor beta chains from the same sample are listed, as sequenced in a study of CD8+ T cells in alopecia areata. Reverse transcription of extracted RNA yielded cDNA, which provided the sequencing template. Only in-frame clones appear in the TCRdb table, and some are missing; sequencing was by immunoSEQ multiplex PCR. The sample consists of hundreds of thousands of clones, 67% of them appearing once. The sample consisted of CD4+ T cells sorted from blood, taken at week 0. The receptors shown here come from a human donor with alopecia areata.

The chain has TRBV9 and TRBJ1-5; D remains ambiguous. Germline V gene sequence: CDR1 SGDLS, CDR2 YYNGEE. The CDR3 is 14 residues long. V shed 0 bases and J shed 4 bases, with 8 bases lying between them. The CDR3 region has the DNA TGTGCCAGCAGCGTAGATGGGATGAATCAGCCCCAGCATTTT. Translating gives CASSVDGMNQPQHF.

With regard to this clone: The sample contains more than one DNA sequence encoding this CDR3. The chain carries TRBV7-2 and TRBJ2-7; 13 bases agree with TRBD2. The CDR3 has 16 amino acids. Germline V gene data show CDR1 as SGHTA and CDR2 as FQGNSA. The junction had 7 bases not matched to a gene; V was cut back by 4 bases and J by 4 bases. CDR3 coding DNA: TGTGCCAGCAGCTCCCGGACTAGCGGGGGTAGGTACGAGCAGTACTTC. The encoded protein is CASSSRTSGGRYEQYF.

This clone came up a few times. The chain joins TRBV30 to TRBJ2-2; D remains ambiguous. Trimming took 0 bases from V and 4 from J, leaving 9 bases between them. Germline CDR1 GTSNPN, CDR2 SVGIG (reference sequence). The CDR3 runs to 14 residues. This CDR3 reads CAWSVQRVTGELFF. The DNA for the CDR3 is TGTGCCTGGAGTGTACAAAGGGTCACCGGGGAGCTGTTTTTT.

This clone has a handful of counts. The V call is TRBV6-1, the J call TRBJ1-5, with 9 nucleotides matching TRBD1. The junction had 3 bases not matched to a gene; V was cut back by 6 bases and J by 6 bases. The CDR3 length is 13 residues. Germline-derived CDR1 and CDR2 are MNHNS and SASEGT. The CDR3 here is CASSIQGAQPQHF. The CDR3 coding sequence is TGTGCCAGCAGCATACAGGGGGCTCAGCCCCAGCATTTT.

V is TRBV5-1 and J is TRBJ2-7; 12 bases are shared with TRBD1. Germline CDR1 and CDR2: SGHRS and YFSETQ. With 5 bases clipped from V and 5 bases from J, the junction kept 8 bases outside the gene matches. The CDR3 consists of 15 residues. The CDR3 coding sequence is TGCGCCAGCAGAAATTCCGGGACAGGGGGCCACGAGCAGTACTTC. The encoded protein is CASRNSGTGGHEQYF. The full variable domain, its missing parts supplied by reference TRBV5-1 and TRBJ2-7, is KAGVTQTPRYLIKTRGQQVTLSCSPISGHRSVSWYQQTPGQGLQFLFEYFSETQRNKGNFPGRFSGRQFSNSRSEMNVSTLELGDSALYLCASRNSGTGGHEQYFGPGTRLTVT.

V usage is TRBV29-1 and J usage is TRBJ1-5, with D maybe TRBD1 (6 bases). The CDR3 is 13 amino acids. V was shortened by 1 base and J by 4 bases, with 8 bases between the two germline ends. Germline V lookup: CDR1 SQVTM, CDR2 ANQGSEA. CDR3 residues: CSVEVQGNQPQHF. DNA of the CDR3: TGCAGCGTTGAAGTTCAGGGGAATCAGCCCCAGCATTTT. Full variable domain (outside the CDR3, taken from reference TRBV29-1 and TRBJ1-5): SAVISQKPSRDICQRGTSLTIQCQVDSQVTMMFWYRQQPGQSLTLIATANQGSEATYESGFVIDKFPISRPNLTFSTLTVSNMSPEDSSIYLCSVEVQGNQPQHFGDGTRLSIL.

This clone came up once. V gene TRBV2 combines with J gene TRBJ2-1; D is unclear. V lost 3 bases, J lost 10 bases, and 13 bases lay in between. The length of the CDR3 is 13 residues. CDR1 and CDR2 (germline): SNHLY, FYNNEI. Written as DNA, the CDR3 is TGTGCCAGCAGTGACAGGCCCGAATCAGAGCAGTTCTTC. Residues: CASSDRPESEQFF. The entire variable domain, with the rest obtained from reference TRBV2 and TRBJ2-1, is as follows: EPEVTQTPSHQVTQMGQEVILRCVPISNHLYFYWYRQILGQKVEFLVSFYNNEISEKSEIFDDQFSVERPDGSNFTLKIRSTKLEDSAMYFCASSDRPESEQFFGPGTRLTVL.

This clone was counted between two and nine times. The rearrangement joins TRBV29-1 to TRBJ2-2; D gene unclear. Trimming shortened V by 4 bases and J by 2 bases, and 11 bases separated the two germline ends. The germline gives CDR1 SQVTM, CDR2 ANQGSEA. CDR3 length: 14 residues. The CDR3 spells CSVGSTPNTGELFF. DNA for the CDR3: TGCAGCGTTGGATCAACCCCAAACACCGGGGAGCTGTTTTTT.

This chain uses TRBV2 with TRBJ1-6; 10 nucleotides agree with TRBD1. This CDR3 has 14 residues. After removal of 9 bases from V and 4 bases from J, the junction contained 3 bases not matched to a gene. Germline V gene data show CDR1 as SNHLY and CDR2 as FYNNEI. Here the CDR3 reads CASRDRGYNSPLHF. The CDR3, as DNA: TGTGCCAGTAGGGACAGGGGTTATAATTCACCCCTCCACTTT.

This rearrangement joins TRBV30 to TRBJ2-1; 11 bases fit TRBD2. The germline gives CDR1 GTSNPN, CDR2 SVGIG (reference sequence). V dropped 2 bases and J dropped 2; count of bases not matched to a gene: 8. This CDR3 comprises 17 residues. CDR3 sequence reads: CAWSSGTSGPPYNEQFF. DNA of the CDR3: TGTGCCTGGAGTTCCGGGACTAGCGGACCTCCCTACAATGAGCAGTTCTTC.

The rearrangement uses TRBV29-1 and TRBJ1-5; TRBD1 agrees at 8 bases. CDR3 size: 14 residues. From germline, CDR1 is SQVTM and CDR2 ANQGSEA. V lost 4 bases to trimming and J lost 4 bases; unmatched junction nucleotides: 6. The CDR3 nucleotides are TGCAGCGTTGCCCTTGGACAGGGAAATCAGCCCCAGCATTTT. Residues: CSVALGQGNQPQHF.

The rearrangement joins TRBV7-8 to TRBJ1-4, with D maybe TRBD1 (6 bases). The germline V gene has CDR1 SGHVS and CDR2 FQNEAQ. Trimming removed 5 bases from V and 8 bases from J, with 18 bases in between. The CDR3 is 15 amino acids. The CDR3 sequence: CASSPNRASREKLFF. CDR3 sequence (DNA): TGTGCCAGCAGCCCGAACAGGGCGAGTCGAGAAAAACTGTTTTTT.

The rearrangement uses TRBV18 and TRBJ2-7; D unclear. Trimming removed 3 bases from V and 0 bases from J, with 12 bases in between. The CDR3 contains 15 residues. Germline V gene lookup returns CDR1 KGHSH and CDR2 LQKENI. The CDR3: CASSPTRTSSYEQYF. The CDR3 DNA reads as TGTGCCAGCTCACCCACCAGGACCAGCTCCTACGAGCAGTACTTC.

The chain has TRBV7-2 and TRBJ2-1; no firm D call. The CDR3 sequence is 14 residues long. The V end was cut by 2 bases, the J end by 7 bases, with 12 bases between. Germline CDR1 and CDR2: SGHTA and FQGNSA. The CDR3 DNA reads TGTGCCAGCAGCTTATCGTCCGGCCAGAATGAGCAGTTCTTC. Residues: CASSLSSGQNEQFF.

This chain connects TRBV29-1 to TRBJ1-1, with 8 bases matching TRBD1. The germline gives CDR1 SQVTM, CDR2 ANQGSEA. The J segment lost 1 base and the V segment lost 5 bases, leaving 3 bases of the junction unmatched. The CDR3 is 13 residues long. The CDR3 nucleotides read TGCAGCGTTTTTGACAGGGGGAACACTGAAGCTTTCTTT. It yields the protein CSVFDRGNTEAFF.

Notes on this clone: This sample also contains other DNA sequences that code for the same CDR3. This chain joins TRBV29-1 and TRBJ2-5, with D hard to call. CDR1 SQVTM and CDR2 ANQGSEA come from the germline V gene. Trimming stripped 4 bases from V and 2 bases from J, with 5 bases between. The CDR3 has 11 residues. The CDR3 loop is CSVGEQETQYF. The CDR3 DNA reads TGCAGCGTTGGAGAACAAGAGACCCAGTACTTC.

This sequence joins TRBV30 and TRBJ1-1; 7 nucleotides line up with TRBD1. Germline V gene data show CDR1 as GTSNPN and CDR2 as SVGIG (reference sequence). J lost 4 bases, V lost 3 bases, and 5 bases had no gene match. This CDR3 is built from 13 residues. CDR3 region: CAWRDTGVTEAFF. As DNA, the CDR3 is TGTGCCTGGAGAGACACAGGGGTCACTGAAGCTTTCTTT.

The chain uses TRBV5-6 and TRBJ2-5; D possibly uses TRBD1 or TRBD2 (5 bases each). Trimming removed 2 bases at V and 1 base at J, with 9 bases between. This CDR3 has 14 residues. CDR1 is SGHDT, CDR2 YYEEEE, per germline. The CDR3 reads CASSFGTVQETQYF. For the CDR3, the DNA is TGTGCCAGCAGCTTCGGGACGGTCCAAGAGACCCAGTACTTC.

This clone was counted only a few times. V and J are TRBV5-1 and TRBJ2-3, with 9 bases matching TRBD1. The germline V gene encodes CDR1 SGHRS and CDR2 YFSETQ. The CDR3 contains 14 residues. The V gene end was trimmed by 4 bases and the J gene end by 2 bases; junction bases not matched to a gene: 2. In DNA, the CDR3 is TGCGCCAGCAGCGGACAGGGGTTCACAGATACGCAGTATTTT. It is translated as CASSGQGFTDTQYF.

This chain connects TRBV6-6 to TRBJ1-1; the D is unclear. CDR3 length: 13 residues. V gave up 7 bases and J gave up 5 bases, with 14 bases separating them. Looked up from germline, CDR1 is MNHNY and CDR2 is SVGAGI (reference sequence). The CDR3 DNA reads TGTGCCAGCACCCACGGGCAGACTACTGAAGCTTTCTTT. This gives the protein CASTHGQTTEAFF.

The chain combines TRBV29-1 with TRBJ2-6; weak D call: TRBD1 (6 bases). CDR3 length: 18 amino acids. V lost 2 bases and J lost 0, with 17 bases in between. CDR1 and CDR2 (germline): SQVTM, ANQGSEA. CDR3 loop: CSVEWSRQVNSGANVLTF. CDR3 coding DNA: TGCAGCGTTGAATGGTCTCGACAGGTCAACTCTGGGGCCAACGTCCTGACTTTC.

The V call is TRBV29-1, the J call TRBJ2-1; weak D call: TRBD1 (5 bases). CDR3 length: 14 residues. Germline lookup yields CDR1 SQVTM and CDR2 ANQGSEA. Trimming left V 7 bases short and J 6 bases short, with 19 bases between. CDR3 DNA: TGCAGCGCCCAACGTAACACAGGTCCCAATGAGCAGTTCTTC. It is translated as CSAQRNTGPNEQFF.

This clone was seen once. The chain is built from TRBV5-1 and TRBJ1-2; TRBD1 is a possible D gene (5 bases). The V gene's germline CDR1 is SGHRS and CDR2 YFSETQ. V lost 0 bases and J lost 7, with 13 bases in between. The CDR3 contains 14 residues. The CDR3 bases are TGCGCCAGCAGCTTGGCCCAGGGTGGGAGTGGCTACACCTTC. This codes for CASSLAQGGSGYTF.

V and J are TRBV29-1 and TRBJ2-7, with D unresolved. Trimming pared 3 bases from V and 5 bases from J, leaving 11 bases between. The CDR3 loop spans 12 amino acids. Germline V gene lookup returns CDR1 SQVTM and CDR2 ANQGSEA. This CDR3 reads CSVDGQLNEQYF. The CDR3 region has the DNA TGCAGCGTTGATGGGCAGCTTAACGAGCAGTACTTC.

This chain links TRBV7-3 with TRBJ2-7; possibly TRBD1 or TRBD2 for D (5 bases each). The CDR3 is made up of 14 amino acids. Deletions cut 5 bases from V and 6 bases from J, with 17 bases between. Germline V gives CDR1 SGHTA, CDR2 FQGTGA. CDR3 sequence reads: CASSPGPGIGEQYF. CDR3 bases: TGTGCCAGCAGCCCGGGACCCGGAATTGGCGAGCAGTACTTC. Supplemented by reference TRBV7-3 and TRBJ2-7, the full variable domain reads GAGVSQTPSNKVTEKGKYVELRCDPISGHTALYWYRQSLGQGPEFLIYFQGTGAADDSGLPNDRFFAVRPEGSVSTLKIQRTERGDSAVYLCASSPGPGIGEQYFGPGTRLTVT.

This rearrangement joins TRBV25-1 to TRBJ1-2; 8 positions match TRBD1. After removal of 6 bases from V and 1 base from J, the junction contained 4 bases not matched to a gene. The CDR3 loop spans 14 amino acids. CDR1 and CDR2 from the germline V gene are MGHDK and SYGVNS. CDR3 in amino acids: CASSVTGVNYGYTF. CDR3 bases: TGTGCCAGCAGCGTGACAGGGGTTAACTATGGCTACACCTTC.

The chain links TRBV9 to TRBJ2-1; D not certain. CDR1 SGDLS and CDR2 YYNGEE come from the germline V gene. V shed 4 bases and J shed 8 bases, with 7 bases lying between them. CDR3 size: 11 residues. CDR3: CASSLTYEQFF. CDR3 coding DNA: TGTGCCAGCAGCCTCACATATGAGCAGTTCTTC.